Below, 25 T cell receptor beta chains from the same sample are listed, as sequenced in a study of control samples from healthy donors and cancer patients. Using immunoSEQ multiplex PCR, the repertoire was profiled, and TCRdb retains in-frame clones only, with some absent. The table records over 150,000 clones, less than 95% of them present only once. The sample was PBMCs. All receptors derive from a man aged 60 to 75 with colorectal cancer.

This clone appeared once. The chain combines TRBV19 with TRBJ1-6; D is possibly TRBD1 (6 bases). V was cut by 3 bases and J by 7 bases, with 10 bases left in between. The germline CDR1 and CDR2 sequences are LNHDA and SQIVND (reference sequence). This CDR3 comprises 14 residues. DNA of the CDR3: TGTGCCAGTAGTATGATCCAGGGGAATTCACCCCTCCACTTT. It specifies CASSMIQGNSPLHF.

The chain combines TRBV29-1 with TRBJ2-5; 9 positions match TRBD1. The length of the CDR3 is 14 residues. Per germline, CDR1 SQVTM and CDR2 ANQGSEA. With V trimmed by 8 bases and J by 5 bases, 12 bases remained unmatched. The CDR3: CSLIRQGEQETQYF. The CDR3 nucleotides read TGCAGCCTAATCCGACAGGGGGAACAGGAGACCCAGTACTTC.

CDR3: CASSPGSTIGELFF. The CDR3 region has the DNA TGTGCCAGCTCACCAGGCAGTACGATCGGGGAGCTGTTTTTT. The chain couples TRBV18 to TRBJ2-2; the D is unclear. The CDR3 loop spans 14 amino acids. Germline lookup yields CDR1 KGHSH and CDR2 LQKENI. V lost 2 bases and J 7 bases, leaving 11 bases between the germline ends. Using reference TRBV18 and TRBJ2-2 for the parts outside the CDR3, the full variable domain is NAGVMQNPRHLVRRRGQEARLRCSPMKGHSHVYWYRQLPEEGLKFMVYLQKENIIDESGMPKERFSAEFPKEGPSILRIQQVVRGDSAAYFCASSPGSTIGELFFGEGSRLTVL.

This sequence joins TRBV4-1 and TRBJ1-1; a weak D match, TRBD1 (5 bases). Germline values: CDR1 MGHRA, CDR2 YSYEKL. This CDR3 region has 18 residues. Deletions cut 1 base from V and 3 bases from J, with 21 bases between. CDR3: CASSQGRIGDGRDTEAFF. CDR3 DNA: TGCGCCAGCAGCCAAGGAAGGATAGGGGACGGTCGGGACACTGAAGCTTTCTTT.

This rearrangement joins TRBV5-6 to TRBJ2-6; no definite D call. V lost 0 bases and J 2 bases, leaving 0 bases between the germline ends. Per the germline V gene, CDR1 is SGHDT and CDR2 is YYEEEE. This CDR3 is 13 amino acids long. CDR3 DNA sequence: TGTGCCAGCAGCTTGGCTGGGGCCAACGTCCTGACTTTC. Translation: CASSLAGANVLTF. Combining the CDR3 with reference TRBV5-6 and TRBJ2-6 gives the whole variable domain DAGVTQSPTHLIKTRGQQVTLRCSPKSGHDTVSWYQQALGQGPQFIFQYYEEEERQRGNFPDRFSGHQFPNYSSELNVNALLLGDSALYLCASSLAGANVLTFGAGSRLTVL.

The V gene is TRBV19, the J gene TRBJ1-2, with TRBD1 matching 8 bases. The CDR3 sequence is 15 residues long. The V gene's germline CDR1 is LNHDA and CDR2 SQIVND (reference sequence). J lost 2 bases, V lost 4 bases, and 6 bases had no gene match. CDR3 coding DNA: TGTGCCAGTAGTACGGACAGGGAGACCAACTATGGCTACACCTTC. Translation: CASSTDRETNYGYTF.

CDR3 DNA: TGCGCCAGCAGCCTAGGAGTTTGGACACCGAAAAACTATGGCTACACCTTC. Its protein product is CASSLGVWTPKNYGYTF. The chain has TRBV4-1 and TRBJ1-2, with D tentatively TRBD1 (5 bases). Deletions cut 4 bases from V and 2 bases from J, with 20 bases between. The germline gives CDR1 MGHRA, CDR2 YSYEKL. This CDR3 has 17 residues.

This chain links TRBV5-1 with TRBJ2-5; 9 nucleotides agree with TRBD2. The V gene's germline CDR1 is SGHRS and CDR2 YFSETQ. This CDR3 contains 17 residues. J gave up 5 bases and V 3 bases, and 14 bases lay outside the gene matches. The CDR3 protein is CASSSGFVGGGAETQYF. For the CDR3, the DNA is TGCGCCAGCAGCTCAGGCTTTGTGGGCGGGGGGGCCGAGACCCAGTACTTC. Based on the CDR3 plus reference TRBV5-1 and TRBJ2-5, the full variable domain is KAGVTQTPRYLIKTRGQQVTLSCSPISGHRSVSWYQQTPGQGLQFLFEYFSETQRNKGNFPGRFSGRQFSNSRSEMNVSTLELGDSALYLCASSSGFVGGGAETQYFGPGTRLLVL.

This chain links TRBV11-2 with TRBJ2-7; 10 bases match TRBD1. The CDR3 runs 15 residues. Looked up from germline, CDR1 is SGHAT and CDR2 is FQNNGV. Trimming removed 5 bases from V and 2 bases from J; junction bases left unmatched: 6. The CDR3 loop is CASSPWGTGAYEQYF. The CDR3 bases are TGTGCCAGCAGCCCATGGGGGACAGGGGCCTACGAGCAGTACTTC. Using reference TRBV11-2 and TRBJ2-7 for the parts outside the CDR3, the full variable domain is EAGVAQSPRYKIIEKRQSVAFWCNPISGHATLYWYQQILGQGPKLLIQFQNNGVVDDSQLPKDRFSAERLKGVDSTLKIQPAKLEDSAVYLCASSPWGTGAYEQYFGPGTRLTVT.

The chain employs TRBV9 and TRBJ2-2; no reliable D call. This CDR3 is 14 amino acids long. V shed 0 bases and J shed 0 bases, with 3 bases lying between them. CDR1 SGDLS and CDR2 YYNGEE come from the germline V gene. CDR3 DNA: TGTGCCAGCAGCGTAGGGCCGAACACCGGGGAGCTGTTTTTT. Residues: CASSVGPNTGELFF.

J is TRBJ2-3 and V is TRBV5-1; TRBD1 agrees at 7 bases. V shed 0 bases, J shed 1 base, and the junction held 5 bases outside the gene matches. This CDR3 is 16 amino acids long. Per the germline V gene, CDR1 is SGHRS and CDR2 is YFSETQ. CDR3 DNA: TGCGCCAGCAGCTTGGAAGGGGGCGCGGGCACAGATACGCAGTATTTT. The encoded protein is CASSLEGGAGTDTQYF.

The chain joins TRBV6-2 or TRBV6-3 to TRBJ2-7, with D tentatively TRBD1 or TRBD2 (6 bases each). This CDR3 spans 13 amino acids. The V gene's germline CDR1 is MNHEY and CDR2 SVGEGT. Trimming shortened V by 3 bases and J by 6 bases, and 12 bases separated the two germline ends. The DNA for the CDR3 is TGTGCCAGCAGTTATTCGGGGGCAGTCGAGCAGTACTTC. It encodes CASSYSGAVEQYF.

CDR3 sequence: CASSPRGRNTEAFF. Written as DNA, the CDR3 is TGTGCCAGCTCACCACGAGGGAGGAACACTGAAGCTTTCTTT. This chain connects TRBV18 to TRBJ1-1; no firm D call. V gave up 1 base and J gave up 1 base, with 7 bases separating them. CDR1 and CDR2 (germline): KGHSH, LQKENI. This CDR3 region has 14 residues.

This chain connects TRBV12-3 or TRBV12-4 to TRBJ2-7; D might be TRBD1 (5 bases). The CDR3 sequence is 13 residues long. Between the trimmed V and J ends, which lost 3 bases and 3 bases, there was a span of 9 bases. The CDR3: CASSFPGFYEQYF. In DNA, the CDR3 is TGTGCCAGCAGTTTCCCAGGGTTCTACGAGCAGTACTTC.

The chain employs TRBV6-5 and TRBJ1-1; D remains unclear. This CDR3 comprises 14 residues. Trimming cost V 0 bases and J 3 bases, with 8 bases left between them. The germline V gene encodes CDR1 MNHEY and CDR2 SVGAGI. The CDR3 DNA sequence: TGTGCCAGCAGTTACTCGAGCAGCTACACTGAAGCTTTCTTT. This translates into CASSYSSSYTEAFF.

The genes are TRBV6-5 and TRBJ2-5, with 9 bases matching TRBD1. Trimming removed 6 bases from V and 5 bases from J; junction bases left unmatched: 7. This CDR3 is built from 14 residues. Germline V gene sequence: CDR1 MNHEY, CDR2 SVGAGI. In nucleotides, the CDR3 is TGTGCCAGCAGCCGGACAGGGGTTTGGGAGACCCAGTACTTC. It is translated as CASSRTGVWETQYF.

Of note for this clone: A read error may produce the germline difference seen at one junction end. At the DNA level, this CDR3 is encoded by other sequences in the same sample as well. The chain links TRBV5-1 to TRBJ1-2, with TRBD1 identical over 7 bases. This CDR3 region has 13 residues. The germline V gene has CDR1 SGHRS and CDR2 YFSETQ. The CDR3 nucleotides are TGCGCCAGCAGTTTGGGACAGAGCTATGGCTACACCTTC. Its translation: CASSLGQSYGYTF.

This rearrangement joins TRBV19 to TRBJ1-1, with a tentative D call TRBD1 (5 bases). Germline V gene data show CDR1 as LNHDA and CDR2 as SQIVND (reference sequence). CDR3 length: 15 residues. The ends were cut back, 3 bases at V and 0 bases at J, with 11 bases in the middle. CDR3 in amino acids: CASSMGWGLNTEAFF. The CDR3 DNA reads TGTGCCAGTAGTATGGGGTGGGGCTTGAACACTGAAGCTTTCTTT.

J is TRBJ1-2 and V is TRBV7-9; TRBD1 might be the D (6 bases). The V end was cut by 5 bases, the J end by 12 bases, with 13 bases between. CDR3 length equals 11 residues. Germline CDR1 SEHNR, CDR2 FQNEAQ (reference sequence). CDR3 in DNA: TGTGCCAGCAGCACACTAACAGGGCACACCTTC. Protein sequence: CASSTLTGHTF.

V gene TRBV5-1 combines with J gene TRBJ2-7; tentatively, D is TRBD2 (5 bases). Per the germline V gene, CDR1 is SGHRS and CDR2 is YFSETQ. This CDR3 is built from 12 residues. The V and J ends lost 0 bases and 7 bases respectively, with 8 bases between them. The CDR3 coding sequence is TGCGCCAGCAGCTTGGACGGGGTTGAGCAGTACTTC. The encoded protein is CASSLDGVEQYF. Supplemented by reference TRBV5-1 and TRBJ2-7, the full variable domain reads KAGVTQTPRYLIKTRGQQVTLSCSPISGHRSVSWYQQTPGQGLQFLFEYFSETQRNKGNFPGRFSGRQFSNSRSEMNVSTLELGDSALYLCASSLDGVEQYFGPGTRLTVT.

The V call is TRBV3-1 (or the pseudogene TRBV3-2), the J call TRBJ2-2; 7 nucleotides match TRBD1. CDR1 and CDR2 from the germline V gene are LGHDT and YNNKEL (reference sequence). Unmatched junction bases numbered 21, after V lost 3 bases and J lost 5 bases. This CDR3 comprises 20 residues. For the CDR3, the DNA is TGTGCCAGCAGCCACCGCTGGGTCGGTACGGCCAGGGGGTCGACCGGGGAGCTGTTTTTT. Its translation: CASSHRWVGTARGSTGELFF.

The V and J genes are TRBV27 and TRBJ1-6; the D gene is possibly TRBD1 (5 bases). Germline V lookup: CDR1 MNHEY, CDR2 SMNVEV (reference sequence). Trimming pared 4 bases from V and 8 bases from J, leaving 9 bases between. This CDR3 spans 13 amino acids. CDR3 sequence: CASSYQGYSPLHF. CDR3 nucleotides: TGTGCCAGCAGTTATCAGGGCTATTCACCCCTCCACTTT.

This chain connects TRBV9 to TRBJ2-3; D is possibly TRBD2 (5 bases). V was clipped by 2 bases and J by 6 bases, with 10 bases between them. The CDR3 is 13 amino acids. CDR1 and CDR2 (germline): SGDLS, YYNGEE. The CDR3, as DNA: TGTGCCAGCAGCGTTACTAGGTCCGATACGCAGTATTTT. Protein product: CASSVTRSDTQYF.

This clone has just a few counts. The rearrangement links TRBV29-1 to TRBJ2-7; the D is unclear. CDR3 length: 13 amino acids. Germline V gene lookup returns CDR1 SQVTM and CDR2 ANQGSEA. The V end was cut by 3 bases, the J end by 2 bases, with 11 bases between. CDR3 DNA sequence: TGCAGCGTTGACAGCGACTGTGCCTACGAGCAGTACTTC. This translates into CSVDSDCAYEQYF.

The V and J genes are TRBV5-1 and TRBJ1-2; TRBD1 matches at 8 bases. Germline loops: CDR1 SGHRS, CDR2 YFSETQ. V trimming: 4 bases; J trimming: 6 bases; junction bases outside the gene matches: 14. CDR3 length equals 16 residues. The CDR3 is CASSPPEGRGHHGYTF. As DNA, the CDR3 is TGCGCCAGCAGCCCCCCCGAGGGCAGGGGGCATCATGGCTACACCTTC.